Shown below are 18 T cell receptor beta chains from a single sample sequenced in a study of cytomegalovirus exposure and HLA in healthy donors. Use of 60 Vbeta and 13 Jbeta primers characterized the PCR. Sequencing used immunoSEQ multiplex PCR; TCRdb keeps in-frame clones, though not all of them. The sample carries about 130,000 clones, 80% recorded once. The sample consisted of PBMCs. The receptors stem from a young man in good health and CMV-seronegative.

Concerning this clone: In this CDR3 the conserved last residue, phenylalanine or tryptophan, is missing, so a read error is likely. V and J are TRBV10-2 and TRBJ1-1; D is unresolved. This CDR3 has 12 amino acids. The germline gives CDR1 WSHSY, CDR2 SAAADI. V gave up 3 bases and J gave up 7 bases, with 9 bases separating them. CDR3 DNA sequence: TGCGCCAGCAGTGACACCCGGGGTGAAGCTTTCCTT. It is translated as CASSDTRGEAFL.

This clone was picked up a small number of times. V gene TRBV20-1 combines with J gene TRBJ2-1, with D unresolved. CDR1 is DFQATT and CDR2 is SNEGSKA in the germline V gene (reference sequence). V was clipped by 0 bases and J by 8 bases, with 5 bases between them. The CDR3 sequence is 11 residues long. The CDR3 sequence: CSARESYEQFF. The CDR3 nucleotides are TGCAGTGCTAGAGAGTCGTATGAGCAGTTCTTC.

The chain couples TRBV6-1 to TRBJ2-6; TRBD2 matches at 7 bases. CDR3 length: 15 amino acids. Germline CDR1 is MNHNS and CDR2 is SASEGT. J gave up 4 bases and V 4 bases, and 4 bases lay outside the gene matches. CDR3 sequence (DNA): TGTGCCAGCAGTGCCGCTAGCGGAGGGGCCAACGTCCTGACTTTC. It yields the protein CASSAASGGANVLTF.

A remark on this clone: This specimen includes other DNA sequences encoding the same CDR3. The chain couples TRBV27 to TRBJ2-3; D not certain. CDR3 size: 11 residues. Germline-derived CDR1 and CDR2 are MNHEY and SMNVEV (reference sequence). V was cut by 3 bases and J by 6 bases, with 4 bases left in between. The CDR3 region has the DNA TGTGCCAGCAGTTTCGGTGATACGCAGTATTTT. This gives the protein CASSFGDTQYF.

The gene calls are TRBV4-3 and TRBJ1-2; possibly TRBD1 for D (6 bases). Germline V gene sequence: CDR1 LGHNA, CDR2 YSLEER. The CDR3 extends over 15 amino acids. Trimming stripped 4 bases from V and 7 bases from J, with 19 bases between. Here the CDR3 DNA reads TGCGCCAGCAGCCTCCGGGGGGGCGATAGGGGTGGCTACACCTTC. Translating gives CASSLRGGDRGGYTF.

This clone was counted a single time. This chain connects TRBV18 to TRBJ1-4; 9 nucleotides agree with TRBD1. Germline V gives CDR1 KGHSH, CDR2 LQKENI. Losses at the gene ends were 4 bases for V and 8 bases for J; bases not matched to a gene: 5. CDR3 size: 14 residues. In nucleotides, the CDR3 is TGTGCCAGCTCACTTACAGGGGGCGGCGAAAAACTGTTTTTT. Its translation is CASSLTGGGEKLFF.

This clone was picked up a small number of times. The rearrangement links TRBV19 to TRBJ1-5, with 9 positions matching TRBD1. The CDR3 length is 14 residues. Trimming took 8 bases from V and 3 from J; bases not matched to a gene: 5. Germline CDR1 and CDR2: LNHDA and SQIVND (reference sequence). The CDR3 bases are TGTGCCAGTTCCGGGACAGGGACCAATCAGCCCCAGCATTTT. It is translated as CASSGTGTNQPQHF.

The V and J genes are TRBV7-2 and TRBJ2-7, with 10 bases that match TRBD2. J lost 9 bases, V lost 3 bases, and 17 bases had no gene match. The germline V gene encodes CDR1 SGHTA and CDR2 FQGNSA. The CDR3 has 17 residues. The CDR3 region has the DNA TGTGCCAGCAGCTTGGCTCGTAGCGGGGGGCGGGGGAATCTGCAGTACTTC. It codes for CASSLARSGGRGNLQYF.

The chain joins TRBV4-1 to TRBJ2-3, with unresolved D. The length of the CDR3 is 17 residues. V lost 3 bases and J lost 1, with 17 bases in between. The V gene's germline CDR1 is MGHRA and CDR2 YSYEKL. CDR3 DNA: TGCGCCAGCAGCCACCCCAGGCCCTCCCTACGCACAGATACGCAGTATTTT. Protein sequence: CASSHPRPSLRTDTQYF.

The chain has TRBV30 and TRBJ1-2, with D possibly TRBD1 on 5 matching bases. Germline V gene sequence: CDR1 GTSNPN, CDR2 SVGIG (reference sequence). This CDR3 has 15 residues. Trimming shortened V by 2 bases and J by 0 bases, and 13 bases separated the two germline ends. The CDR3 spells CAWSRDSSPNYGYTF. The CDR3 region has the DNA TGTGCCTGGAGTAGGGACTCAAGTCCTAACTATGGCTACACCTTC.

This chain links TRBV30 with TRBJ2-1; TRBD2 matches at 8 bases. V dropped 3 bases and J dropped 12; count of bases not matched to a gene: 16. CDR1 GTSNPN and CDR2 SVGIG come from the germline V gene (reference sequence). The CDR3 spans 15 residues. CDR3: CAWRNKRTAGVGQFF. DNA of the CDR3: TGTGCCTGGAGAAATAAAAGGACAGCGGGGGTGGGGCAGTTCTTC.

The chain combines TRBV13 with TRBJ2-7, with D possibly TRBD1 on 6 matching bases. V was cut by 1 base and J by 2 bases, with 9 bases left in between. Germline-derived CDR1 and CDR2 are PRHDT and FYEKMQ (reference sequence). The CDR3 has 14 residues. The chain's CDR3 is CASSLVGQTYEQYF. In nucleotides, the CDR3 is TGTGCCAGCAGCTTAGTCGGACAGACCTACGAGCAGTACTTC.

CDR3 protein: CASRRRGGASNQPQHF. The CDR3 DNA follows: TGTGCCAGTCGACGACGAGGGGGCGCGAGCAATCAGCCCCAGCATTTT. The rearrangement joins TRBV6-6 to TRBJ1-5; TRBD1 matches 7 bases. Germline loops: CDR1 MNHNY, CDR2 SVGAGI (reference sequence). CDR3 length: 16 residues. Unmatched junction bases numbered 12, after V lost 9 bases and J lost 1 base.

The rearrangement links TRBV5-4 to TRBJ2-5; 7 bases map to TRBD1. The germline gives CDR1 SGHNT, CDR2 YYREEE (reference sequence). The CDR3 has 16 amino acids. The J segment lost 4 bases and the V segment lost 3 bases, leaving 12 bases of the junction unmatched. For the CDR3, the DNA is TGTGCCAGCAGCTCGTCAACGAGAGGGGGCTTAGAGACCCAGTACTTC. Its translation: CASSSSTRGGLETQYF.

The chain combines TRBV5-1 with TRBJ2-1; D perhaps matches TRBD2 (6 bases). The CDR3 covers 16 residues. Trimming stripped 0 bases from V and 3 bases from J, with 13 bases between. Germline CDR1 and CDR2: SGHRS and YFSETQ. CDR3 amino acids: CASSLGGGSGYNEQFF. For the CDR3, the DNA is TGCGCCAGCAGCTTGGGTGGGGGGTCCGGCTACAATGAGCAGTTCTTC.

The count of this clone is one. The chain is built from TRBV28 and TRBJ1-2, with 7 positions matching TRBD1. Germline V gene sequence: CDR1 MDHEN, CDR2 SYDVKM. V shed 9 bases, J shed 6 bases, and the junction held 16 bases outside the gene matches. The CDR3 spans 15 residues. The CDR3 protein is CASLQGGGDEDGYTF. The CDR3 bases are TGTGCCAGTCTCCAAGGGGGCGGGGATGAGGATGGCTACACCTTC.

Comments on this clone: The sample contains more than one DNA sequence encoding this CDR3. The chain carries TRBV27 and TRBJ1-4; 7 bases align to TRBD1. This CDR3 contains 16 residues. CDR1 is MNHEY and CDR2 is SMNVEV in the germline V gene (reference sequence). J gave up 0 bases and V 4 bases, and 5 bases lay outside the gene matches. CDR3 bases: TGTGCCAGCAGTTCACCCAGGGGGGCAACTAATGAAAAACTGTTTTTT. Protein sequence: CASSSPRGATNEKLFF.

J is TRBJ2-7 and V is TRBV11-2; D gene uncertain. Trimming took off 5 bases at V and 1 base at J, with 12 bases between the two ends. In germline, CDR1 is SGHAT, CDR2 FQNNGV. CDR3 length: 14 amino acids. The CDR3 DNA reads TGTGCCAGCAGCCCCCAAGTCGGGTCCTACGAGCAGTACTTC. Amino acids: CASSPQVGSYEQYF. The complete variable domain, with remaining parts taken from reference TRBV11-2 and TRBJ2-7, reads EAGVAQSPRYKIIEKRQSVAFWCNPISGHATLYWYQQILGQGPKLLIQFQNNGVVDDSQLPKDRFSAERLKGVDSTLKIQPAKLEDSAVYLCASSPQVGSYEQYFGPGTRLTVT.